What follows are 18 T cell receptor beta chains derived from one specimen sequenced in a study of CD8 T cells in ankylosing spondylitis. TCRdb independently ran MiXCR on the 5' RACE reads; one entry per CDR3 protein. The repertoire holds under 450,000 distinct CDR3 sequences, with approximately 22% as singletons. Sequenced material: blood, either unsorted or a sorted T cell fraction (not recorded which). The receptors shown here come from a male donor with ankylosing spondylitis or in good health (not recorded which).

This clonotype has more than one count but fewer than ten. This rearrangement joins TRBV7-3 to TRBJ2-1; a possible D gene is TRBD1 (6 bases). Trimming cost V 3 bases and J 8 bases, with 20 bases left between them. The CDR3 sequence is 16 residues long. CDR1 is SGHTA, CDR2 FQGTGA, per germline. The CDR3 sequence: CASSLLGAGSWDEQFF. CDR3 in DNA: TGTGCCAGCAGCTTGTTGGGGGCAGGAAGTTGGGATGAGCAGTTCTTC.

The CDR3 here is CASSYGTRERDTQYF. The CDR3 DNA reads TGTGCCAGCAGCTACGGGACTCGGGAGCGGGATACGCAGTATTTT. This sequence joins TRBV5-6 and TRBJ2-3; D is possibly TRBD2 (6 bases). Trimming cost V 3 bases and J 6 bases, with 17 bases left between them. This CDR3 has 15 residues. CDR1 and CDR2 (germline): SGHDT, YYEEEE.

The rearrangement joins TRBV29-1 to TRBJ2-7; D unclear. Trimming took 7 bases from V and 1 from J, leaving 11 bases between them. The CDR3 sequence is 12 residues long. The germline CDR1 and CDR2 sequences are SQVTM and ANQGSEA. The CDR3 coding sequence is TGCAGCGGAGTTGGAGATTCCTACGAGCAGTACTTC. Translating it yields CSGVGDSYEQYF.

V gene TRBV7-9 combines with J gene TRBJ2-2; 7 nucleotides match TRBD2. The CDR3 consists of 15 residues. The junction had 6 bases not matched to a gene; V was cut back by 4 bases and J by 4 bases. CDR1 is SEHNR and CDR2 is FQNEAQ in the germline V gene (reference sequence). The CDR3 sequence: CASSSIGGVTGELFF. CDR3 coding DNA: TGTGCCAGCAGCTCCATTGGGGGGGTCACCGGGGAGCTGTTTTTT.

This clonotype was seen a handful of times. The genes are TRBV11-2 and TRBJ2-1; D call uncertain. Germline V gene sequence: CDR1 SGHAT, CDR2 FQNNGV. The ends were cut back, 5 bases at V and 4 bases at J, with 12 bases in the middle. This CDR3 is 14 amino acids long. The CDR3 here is CASSPLTGYNEQFF. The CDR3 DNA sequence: TGTGCCAGCAGCCCCCTGACTGGATACAATGAGCAGTTCTTC.

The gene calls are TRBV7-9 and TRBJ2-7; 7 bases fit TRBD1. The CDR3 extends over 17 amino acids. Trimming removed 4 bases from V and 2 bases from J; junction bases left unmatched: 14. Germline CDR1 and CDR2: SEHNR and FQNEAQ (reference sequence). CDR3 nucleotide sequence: TGTGCCAGCAGCTCTAGCCTGAGGACAGGACCAACCTACGAGCAGTACTTC. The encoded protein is CASSSSLRTGPTYEQYF.

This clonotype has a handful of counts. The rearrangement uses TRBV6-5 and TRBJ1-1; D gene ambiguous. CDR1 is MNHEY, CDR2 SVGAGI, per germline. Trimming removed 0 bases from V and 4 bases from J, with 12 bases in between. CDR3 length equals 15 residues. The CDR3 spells CASSYSGGQLTEAFF. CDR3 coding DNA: TGTGCCAGCAGTTACTCGGGAGGGCAACTCACTGAAGCTTTCTTT.

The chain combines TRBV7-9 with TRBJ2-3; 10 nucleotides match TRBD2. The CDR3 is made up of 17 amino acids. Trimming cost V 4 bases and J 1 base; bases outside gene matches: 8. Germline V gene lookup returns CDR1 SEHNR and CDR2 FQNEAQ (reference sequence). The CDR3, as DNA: TGTGCCAGCAGCTCCGGTGGAACTAGCGGGGGCACAGATACGCAGTATTTT. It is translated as CASSSGGTSGGTDTQYF.

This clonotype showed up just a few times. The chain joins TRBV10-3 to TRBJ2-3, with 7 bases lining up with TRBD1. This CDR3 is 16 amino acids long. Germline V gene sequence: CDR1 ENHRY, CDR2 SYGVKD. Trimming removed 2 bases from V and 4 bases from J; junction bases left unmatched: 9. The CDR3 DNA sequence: TGTGCCATCAGTGAGCCTGACAGGGTTCTCCCAGATACGCAGTATTTT. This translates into CAISEPDRVLPDTQYF.

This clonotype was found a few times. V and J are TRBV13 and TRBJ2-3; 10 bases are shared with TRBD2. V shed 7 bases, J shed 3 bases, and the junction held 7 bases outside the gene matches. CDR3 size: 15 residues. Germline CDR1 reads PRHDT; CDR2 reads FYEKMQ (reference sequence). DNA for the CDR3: TGTGCCAGCAATCAGCGGGGGGGCGGGACAGATACGCAGTATTTT. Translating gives CASNQRGGGTDTQYF.

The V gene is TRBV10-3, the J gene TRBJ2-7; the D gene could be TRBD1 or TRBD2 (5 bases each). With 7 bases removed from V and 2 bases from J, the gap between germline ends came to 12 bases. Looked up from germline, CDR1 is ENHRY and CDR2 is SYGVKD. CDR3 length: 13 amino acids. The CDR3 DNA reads TGTGCCATCATCGGGGACGGAACCTACGAGCAGTACTTC. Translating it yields CAIIGDGTYEQYF.

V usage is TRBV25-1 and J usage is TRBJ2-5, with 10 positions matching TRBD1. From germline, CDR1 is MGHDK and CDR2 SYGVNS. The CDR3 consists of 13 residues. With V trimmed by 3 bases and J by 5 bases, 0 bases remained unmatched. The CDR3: CASSETGGETQYF. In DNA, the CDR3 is TGTGCCAGCAGTGAGACAGGGGGCGAGACCCAGTACTTC.

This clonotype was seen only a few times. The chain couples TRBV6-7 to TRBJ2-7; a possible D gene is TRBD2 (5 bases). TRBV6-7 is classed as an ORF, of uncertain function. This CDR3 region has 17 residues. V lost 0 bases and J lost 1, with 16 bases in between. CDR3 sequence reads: CASSYSVTPGRSYEQYF. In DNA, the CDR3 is TGTGCCAGCAGTTACTCGGTCACCCCGGGAAGATCCTACGAGCAGTACTTC.

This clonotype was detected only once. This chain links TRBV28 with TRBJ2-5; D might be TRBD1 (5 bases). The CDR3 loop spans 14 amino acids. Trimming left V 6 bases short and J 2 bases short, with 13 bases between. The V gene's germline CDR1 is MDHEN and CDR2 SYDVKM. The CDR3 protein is CASSPAHRQETQYF. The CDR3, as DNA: TGTGCCAGCAGCCCCGCCCACAGGCAAGAGACCCAGTACTTC. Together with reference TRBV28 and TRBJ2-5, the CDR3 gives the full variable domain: DVKVTQSSRYLVKRTGEKVFLECVQDMDHENMFWYRQDPGLGLRLIYFSYDVKMKEKGDIPEGYSVSREKKERFSLILESASTNQTSMYLCASSPAHRQETQYFGPGTRLLVL.

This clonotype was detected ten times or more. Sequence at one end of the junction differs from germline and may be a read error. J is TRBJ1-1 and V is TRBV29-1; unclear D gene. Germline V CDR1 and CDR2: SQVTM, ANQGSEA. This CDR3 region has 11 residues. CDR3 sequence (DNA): TGCAGCGTTGCAGTGAATACTGAAGCTTTCTTT. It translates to CSVAVNTEAFF.

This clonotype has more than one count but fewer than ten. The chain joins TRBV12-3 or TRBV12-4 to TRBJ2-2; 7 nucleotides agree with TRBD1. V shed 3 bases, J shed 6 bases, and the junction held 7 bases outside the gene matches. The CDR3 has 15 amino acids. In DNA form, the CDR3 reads TGTGCCAGCAGTTTGGACAGGAAGGGGGCCGGGGAGCTGTTTTTT. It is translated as CASSLDRKGAGELFF.

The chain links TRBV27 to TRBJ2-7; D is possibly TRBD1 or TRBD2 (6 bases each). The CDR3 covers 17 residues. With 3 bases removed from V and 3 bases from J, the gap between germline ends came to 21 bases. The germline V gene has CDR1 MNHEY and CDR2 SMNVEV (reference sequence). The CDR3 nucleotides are TGTGCCAGCAGTTTGTTCACCGCCGGGGGCCCCCTCTACGAGCAGTACTTC. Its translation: CASSLFTAGGPLYEQYF.

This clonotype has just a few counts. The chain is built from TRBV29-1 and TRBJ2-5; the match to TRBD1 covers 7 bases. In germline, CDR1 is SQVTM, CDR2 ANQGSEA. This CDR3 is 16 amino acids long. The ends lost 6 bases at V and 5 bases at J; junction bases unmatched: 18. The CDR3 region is CSVRSPLGRGSETQYF. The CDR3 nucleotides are TGCAGCGTACGCTCCCCACTTGGCAGGGGGAGCGAGACCCAGTACTTC.